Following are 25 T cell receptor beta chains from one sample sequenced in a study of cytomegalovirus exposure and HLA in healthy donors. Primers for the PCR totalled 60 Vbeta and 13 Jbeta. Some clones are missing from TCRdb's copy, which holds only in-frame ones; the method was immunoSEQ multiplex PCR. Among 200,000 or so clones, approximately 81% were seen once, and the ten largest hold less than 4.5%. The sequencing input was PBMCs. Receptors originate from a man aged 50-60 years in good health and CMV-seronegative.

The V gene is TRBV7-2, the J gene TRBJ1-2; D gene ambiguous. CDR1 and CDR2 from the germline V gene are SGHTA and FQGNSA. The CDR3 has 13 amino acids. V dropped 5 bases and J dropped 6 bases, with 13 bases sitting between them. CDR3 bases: TGTGCCAGCAGCCTCGAGAATTATAATGGCTACACCTTC. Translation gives CASSLENYNGYTF.

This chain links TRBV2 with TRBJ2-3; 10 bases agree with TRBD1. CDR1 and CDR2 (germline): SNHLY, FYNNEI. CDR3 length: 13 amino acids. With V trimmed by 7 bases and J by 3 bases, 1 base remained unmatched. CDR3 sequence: CASKGQGTDTQYF. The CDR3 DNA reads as TGTGCCAGCAAGGGACAGGGGACAGATACGCAGTATTTT.

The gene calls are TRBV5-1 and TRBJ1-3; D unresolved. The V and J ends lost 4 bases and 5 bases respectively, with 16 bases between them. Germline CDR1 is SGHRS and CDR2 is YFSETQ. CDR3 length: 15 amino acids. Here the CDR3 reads CASSPGGQTRNTIYF. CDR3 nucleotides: TGCGCCAGCAGCCCTGGAGGGCAGACCCGAAACACCATATATTTT.

The CDR3 sequence: CASSLNWAGTDTQYF. The CDR3 nucleotides read TGTGCCAGCAGCTTGAATTGGGCAGGCACAGATACGCAGTATTTT. V and J are TRBV5-5 and TRBJ2-3, with no clear D. The CDR3 contains 15 residues. Germline CDR1 SGHKS, CDR2 YYEKEE (reference sequence). Trimming stripped 1 base from V and 1 base from J, with 10 bases between. The whole variable domain, filled in from reference TRBV5-5 and TRBJ2-3, reads DAGVTQSPTHLIKTRGQQVTLRCSPISGHKSVSWYQQVLGQGPQFIFQYYEKEERGRGNFPDRFSARQFPNYSSELNVNALLLGDSALYLCASSLNWAGTDTQYFGPGTRLTVL.

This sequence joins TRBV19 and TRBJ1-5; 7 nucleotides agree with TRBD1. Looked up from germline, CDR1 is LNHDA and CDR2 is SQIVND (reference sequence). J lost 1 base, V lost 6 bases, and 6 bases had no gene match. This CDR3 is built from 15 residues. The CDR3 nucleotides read TGTGCCAGTAGCCGACAGGGTCTCAGCAATCAGCCCCAGCATTTT. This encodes CASSRQGLSNQPQHF.

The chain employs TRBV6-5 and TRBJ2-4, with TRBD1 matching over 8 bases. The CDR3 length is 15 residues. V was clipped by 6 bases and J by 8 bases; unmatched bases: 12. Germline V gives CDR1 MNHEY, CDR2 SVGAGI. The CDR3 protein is CASRTNGQGKDIQYF. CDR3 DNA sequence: TGTGCCAGCAGAACAAATGGACAGGGTAAAGACATTCAGTACTTC.

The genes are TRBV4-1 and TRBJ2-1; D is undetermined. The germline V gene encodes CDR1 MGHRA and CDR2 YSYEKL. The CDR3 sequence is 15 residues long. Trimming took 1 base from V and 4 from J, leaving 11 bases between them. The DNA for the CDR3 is TGCGCCAGCAGCCAAGGGCCCGAGGTGTACAATGAGCAGTTCTTC. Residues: CASSQGPEVYNEQFF.

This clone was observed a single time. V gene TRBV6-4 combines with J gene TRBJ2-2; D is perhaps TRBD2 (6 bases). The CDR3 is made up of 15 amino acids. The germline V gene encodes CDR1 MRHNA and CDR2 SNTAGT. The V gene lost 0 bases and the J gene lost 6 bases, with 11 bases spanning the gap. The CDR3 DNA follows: TGTGCCAGCAGTGACTCGCCCCGGGGGTCCGGGGAGCTGTTTTTT. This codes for CASSDSPRGSGELFF.

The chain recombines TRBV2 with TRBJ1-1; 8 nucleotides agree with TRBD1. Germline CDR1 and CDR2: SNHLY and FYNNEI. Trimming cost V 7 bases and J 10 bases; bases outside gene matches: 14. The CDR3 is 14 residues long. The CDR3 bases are TGTGCCAGCAAGACAGACAGGGGACCCGGAGGAGCTTTCTTT. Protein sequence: CASKTDRGPGGAFF.

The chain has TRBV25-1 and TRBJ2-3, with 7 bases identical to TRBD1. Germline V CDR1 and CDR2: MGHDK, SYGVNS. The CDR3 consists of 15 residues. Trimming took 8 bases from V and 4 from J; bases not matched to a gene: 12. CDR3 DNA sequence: TGTGCCAGCCGTAACAGACAGGGAAGGGCAGATACGCAGTATTTT. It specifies CASRNRQGRADTQYF.

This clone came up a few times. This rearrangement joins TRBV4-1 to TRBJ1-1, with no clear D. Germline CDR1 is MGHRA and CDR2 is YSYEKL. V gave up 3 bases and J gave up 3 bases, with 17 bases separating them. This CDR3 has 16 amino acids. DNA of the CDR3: TGCGCCAGCAGCCAGGGTCTGACCTATGGAGACACTGAAGCTTTCTTT. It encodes CASSQGLTYGDTEAFF.

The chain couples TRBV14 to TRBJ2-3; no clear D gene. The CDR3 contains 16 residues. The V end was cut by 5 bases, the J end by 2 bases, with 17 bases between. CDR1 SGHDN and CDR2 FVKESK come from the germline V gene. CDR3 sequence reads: CASSTRQGIYTDTQYF. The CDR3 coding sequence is TGTGCCAGCAGCACCCGACAAGGCATCTACACAGATACGCAGTATTTT.

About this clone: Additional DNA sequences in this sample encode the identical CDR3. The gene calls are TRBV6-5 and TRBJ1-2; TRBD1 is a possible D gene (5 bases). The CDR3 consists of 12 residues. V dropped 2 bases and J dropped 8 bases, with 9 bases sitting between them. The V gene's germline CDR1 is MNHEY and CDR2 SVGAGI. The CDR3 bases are TGTGCCAGCAGTTACAGGGGAGGAGGCTACACCTTC. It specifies CASSYRGGGYTF.

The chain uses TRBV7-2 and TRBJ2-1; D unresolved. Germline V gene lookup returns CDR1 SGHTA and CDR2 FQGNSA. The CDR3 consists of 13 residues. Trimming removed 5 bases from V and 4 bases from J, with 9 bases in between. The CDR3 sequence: CASSLDGYNEQFF. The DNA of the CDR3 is TGTGCCAGCAGCCTAGACGGGTACAATGAGCAGTTCTTC.

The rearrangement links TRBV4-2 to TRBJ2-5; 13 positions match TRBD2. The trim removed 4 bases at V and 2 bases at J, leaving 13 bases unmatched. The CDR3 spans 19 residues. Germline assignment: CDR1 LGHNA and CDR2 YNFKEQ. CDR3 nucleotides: TGTGCCAGCAGCCGCGCCCAACTAGCGGGGGGGCCAGGACAAGAGACCCAGTACTTC. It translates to CASSRAQLAGGPGQETQYF.

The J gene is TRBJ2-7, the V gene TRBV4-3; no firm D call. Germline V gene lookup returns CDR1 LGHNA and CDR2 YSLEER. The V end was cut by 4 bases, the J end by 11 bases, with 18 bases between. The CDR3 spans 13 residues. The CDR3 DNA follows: TGCGCCAGCAGCCGAAGCCCCGATTCCCTCAAGTACTTC. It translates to CASSRSPDSLKYF.

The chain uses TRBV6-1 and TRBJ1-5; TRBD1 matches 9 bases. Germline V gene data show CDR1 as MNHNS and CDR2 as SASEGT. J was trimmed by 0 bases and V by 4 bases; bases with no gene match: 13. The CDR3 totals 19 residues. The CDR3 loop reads CASSAGGDRVRYSNQPQHF. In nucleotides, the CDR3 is TGTGCCAGCAGTGCGGGGGGGGACAGGGTCCGCTATAGCAATCAGCCCCAGCATTTT.

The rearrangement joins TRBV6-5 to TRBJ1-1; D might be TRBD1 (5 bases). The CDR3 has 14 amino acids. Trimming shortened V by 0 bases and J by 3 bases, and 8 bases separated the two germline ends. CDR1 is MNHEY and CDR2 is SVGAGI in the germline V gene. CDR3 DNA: TGTGCCAGCAGTTACTCGATACAGGACACTGAAGCTTTCTTT. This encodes CASSYSIQDTEAFF.

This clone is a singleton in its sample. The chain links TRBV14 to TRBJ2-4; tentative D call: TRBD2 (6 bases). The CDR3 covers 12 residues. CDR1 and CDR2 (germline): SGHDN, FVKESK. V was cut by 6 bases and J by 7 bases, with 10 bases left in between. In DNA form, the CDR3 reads TGTGCCAGCAGGGGTGCGGGGAACATTCAGTACTTC. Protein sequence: CASRGAGNIQYF.

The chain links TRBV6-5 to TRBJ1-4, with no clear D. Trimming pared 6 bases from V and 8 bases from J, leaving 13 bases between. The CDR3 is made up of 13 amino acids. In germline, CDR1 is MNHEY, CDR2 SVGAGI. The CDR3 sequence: CASRAEATEKLFF. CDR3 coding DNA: TGTGCCAGCAGGGCGGAGGCCACAGAAAAACTGTTTTTT.

CDR3 in DNA: TGCGCCAGCAGCCAGGGACAGGGTCGAGTCACCGGGGAGCTGTTTTTT. Its translation is CASSQGQGRVTGELFF. This chain uses TRBV4-1 with TRBJ2-2, with 9 bases identical to TRBD1. The CDR3 is made up of 16 amino acids. Germline loops: CDR1 MGHRA, CDR2 YSYEKL. V shed 3 bases, J shed 4 bases, and the junction held 6 bases outside the gene matches.

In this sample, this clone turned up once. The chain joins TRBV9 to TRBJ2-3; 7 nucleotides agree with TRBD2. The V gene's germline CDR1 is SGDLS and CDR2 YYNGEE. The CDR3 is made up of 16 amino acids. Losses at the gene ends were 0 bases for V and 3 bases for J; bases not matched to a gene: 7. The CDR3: CASSVGGGGTTDTQYF. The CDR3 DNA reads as TGTGCCAGCAGCGTAGGTGGGGGGGGGACGACAGATACGCAGTATTTT.

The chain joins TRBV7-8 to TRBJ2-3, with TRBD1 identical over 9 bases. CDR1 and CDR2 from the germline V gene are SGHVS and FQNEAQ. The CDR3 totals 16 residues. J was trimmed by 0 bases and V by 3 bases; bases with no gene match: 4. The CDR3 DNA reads TGTGCCAGCAGCTTGCGACAGGGGGTTAGCACAGATACGCAGTATTTT. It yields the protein CASSLRQGVSTDTQYF. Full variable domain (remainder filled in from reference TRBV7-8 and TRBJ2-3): GAGVSQSPRYKVAKRGQDVALRCDPISGHVSLFWYQQALGQGPEFLTYFQNEAQLDKSGLPSDRFFAERPEGSVSTLKIQRTQQEDSAVYLCASSLRQGVSTDTQYFGPGTRLTVL.

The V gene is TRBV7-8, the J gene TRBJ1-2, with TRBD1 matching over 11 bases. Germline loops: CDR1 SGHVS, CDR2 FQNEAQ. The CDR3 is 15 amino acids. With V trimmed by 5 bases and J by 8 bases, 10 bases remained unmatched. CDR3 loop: CASSLRGGQGDGYTF. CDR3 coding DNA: TGTGCCAGCAGCCTCCGTGGGGGACAGGGGGACGGCTACACCTTC.

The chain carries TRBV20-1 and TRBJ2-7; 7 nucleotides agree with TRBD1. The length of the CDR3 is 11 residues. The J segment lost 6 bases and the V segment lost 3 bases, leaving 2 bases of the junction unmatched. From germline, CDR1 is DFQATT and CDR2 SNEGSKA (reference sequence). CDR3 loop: CSASSGGEQYF. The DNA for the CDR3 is TGCAGTGCTAGCTCAGGGGGCGAGCAGTACTTC.